The subject of this entry is one T cell receptor beta chain. This specimen comes from a study of blood T cell repertoires in COVID-19. Study at large: Sites in the United States, Italy and Spain provided acute and convalescent COVID-19 samples. Nucleic acid was either cDNA or gDNA, and it came from T cells, B-cell-depleted T cells, or PBMCs.

V trimming: 2 bases; J trimming: 8 bases; junction bases outside the gene matches: 8. The length of the CDR3 is 13 residues. Germline CDR1 is GTSNPN and CDR2 is SVGIG (reference sequence). As processed by the authors: Reference gene primer amplification yielded estimated nucleated cell counts. The data were produced by immunoSEQ multiplex PCR, yet TCRdb's version contains in-frame clones alone and is incomplete. The V and J calls and clone size were taken over from that table, and D and trimming were inferred from the DNA. The table lists about 93,000 clones, about nine tenths of them singletons, with about 1.6% in the top ten.

V and J are TRBV30 and TRBJ1-2; TRBD1 agrees at 7 bases. The TCR was taken from a human donor with active COVID-19. The donor label of this sample is uncertain. Sequencing was performed on peripheral blood. In nucleotides, the CDR3 is TGTGCCTGGAGTCCGAGGGGGCCTCAGGGCTACACCTTC. This gives the protein CAWSPRGPQGYTF.